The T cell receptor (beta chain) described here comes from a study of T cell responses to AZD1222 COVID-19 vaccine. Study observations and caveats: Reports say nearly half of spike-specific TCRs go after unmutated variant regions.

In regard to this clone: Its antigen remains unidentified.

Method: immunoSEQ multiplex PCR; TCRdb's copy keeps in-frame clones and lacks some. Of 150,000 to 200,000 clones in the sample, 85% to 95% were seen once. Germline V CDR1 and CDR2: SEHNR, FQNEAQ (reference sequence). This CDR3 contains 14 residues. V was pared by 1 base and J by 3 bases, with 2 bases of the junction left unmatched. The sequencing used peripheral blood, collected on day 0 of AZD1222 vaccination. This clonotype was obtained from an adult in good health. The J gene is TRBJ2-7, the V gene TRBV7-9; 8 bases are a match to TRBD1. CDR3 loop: CASSLVGQDYEQYF. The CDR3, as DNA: TGTGCCAGCAGCTTAGTGGGACAGGACTACGAGCAGTACTTC.